The clone carrying this T cell receptor beta chain was seen ten or more times. Its antigen is unidentified. From the 5' RACE reads, TCRdb called clonotypes with MiXCR, one entry per CDR3 protein. Among 120,000 or so distinct CDR3 sequences, about 6% were seen once, and the ten largest hold 2% to 2.5%. These data are taken from a study of T-cell memory formation after mild COVID-19. Study conclusions and caveats: The study detected some responding clones in pre-infection memory, suggesting cross-reactive memory joined. Of the contracting clones, CD4+ ones lay mainly in CM and EM, and CD8+ ones in EMRA. A second wave expanding day 15 to 37 was CD4+-biased; contracting clones were balanced.

Trimming removed 0 bases at V and 6 bases at J, with 9 bases between. The germline V gene encodes CDR1 SGHRS and CDR2 YFSETQ. This CDR3 is built from 13 residues. The V call is TRBV5-1, the J call TRBJ2-5; D is undetermined. The sequence was collected from an adult woman who had mild COVID-19 (a few samples of this study predate the infection). Cell type and time point are not known. Sequenced material: PBMCs or a T cell subset sorted from them (not recorded which). The CDR3 protein is CASSLEGLKTQYF. In DNA form, the CDR3 reads TGCGCCAGCAGCTTGGAAGGTCTAAAGACCCAGTACTTC. Together with reference TRBV5-1 and TRBJ2-5, the CDR3 gives the full variable domain: KAGVTQTPRYLIKTRGQQVTLSCSPISGHRSVSWYQQTPGQGLQFLFEYFSETQRNKGNFPGRFSGRQFSNSRSEMNVSTLELGDSALYLCASSLEGLKTQYFGPGTRLLVL.